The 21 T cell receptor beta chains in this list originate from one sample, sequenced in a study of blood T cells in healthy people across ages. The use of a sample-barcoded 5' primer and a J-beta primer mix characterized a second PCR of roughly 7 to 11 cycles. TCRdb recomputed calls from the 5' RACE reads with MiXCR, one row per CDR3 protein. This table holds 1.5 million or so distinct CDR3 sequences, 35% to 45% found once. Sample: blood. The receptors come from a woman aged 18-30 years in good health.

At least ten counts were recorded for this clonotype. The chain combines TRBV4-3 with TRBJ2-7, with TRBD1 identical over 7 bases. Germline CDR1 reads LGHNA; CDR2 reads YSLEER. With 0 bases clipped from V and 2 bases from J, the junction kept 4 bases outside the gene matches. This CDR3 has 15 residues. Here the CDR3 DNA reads TGCGCCAGCAGCCAAGAGGTCGGGACAGCCTACGAGCAGTACTTC. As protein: CASSQEVGTAYEQYF.

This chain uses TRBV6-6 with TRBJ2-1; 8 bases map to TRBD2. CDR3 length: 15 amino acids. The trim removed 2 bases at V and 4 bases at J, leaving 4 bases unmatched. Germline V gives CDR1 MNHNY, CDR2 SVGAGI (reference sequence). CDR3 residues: CASSYGSSGYNEQFF. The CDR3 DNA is TGTGCCAGCAGTTACGGGTCTAGCGGGTACAATGAGCAGTTCTTC.

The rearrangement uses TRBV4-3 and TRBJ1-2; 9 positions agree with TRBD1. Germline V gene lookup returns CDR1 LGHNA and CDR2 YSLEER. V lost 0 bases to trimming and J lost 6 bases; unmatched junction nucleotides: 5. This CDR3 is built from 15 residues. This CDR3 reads CASSQDGTGLDGYTF. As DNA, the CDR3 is TGCGCCAGCAGCCAAGACGGGACAGGGTTGGATGGCTACACCTTC.

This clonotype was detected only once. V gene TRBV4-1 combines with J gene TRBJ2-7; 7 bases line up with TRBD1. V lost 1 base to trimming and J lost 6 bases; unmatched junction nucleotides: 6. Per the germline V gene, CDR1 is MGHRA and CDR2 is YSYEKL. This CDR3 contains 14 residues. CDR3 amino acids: CASSQVRTGAEQYF. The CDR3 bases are TGCGCCAGCAGCCAAGTCAGGACAGGAGCCGAGCAGTACTTC.

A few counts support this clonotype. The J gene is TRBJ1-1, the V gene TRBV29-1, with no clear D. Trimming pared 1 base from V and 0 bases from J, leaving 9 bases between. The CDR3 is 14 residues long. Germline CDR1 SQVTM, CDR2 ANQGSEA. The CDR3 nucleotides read TGCAGCGTTGAAGGGGCAGCAATGAACACTGAAGCTTTCTTT. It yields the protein CSVEGAAMNTEAFF.

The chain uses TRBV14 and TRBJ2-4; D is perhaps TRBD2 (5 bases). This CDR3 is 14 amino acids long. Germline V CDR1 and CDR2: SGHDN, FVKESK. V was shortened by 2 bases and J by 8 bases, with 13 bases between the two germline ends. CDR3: CASSQSHWGDIQYF. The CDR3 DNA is TGTGCCAGCAGCCAAAGCCACTGGGGAGACATTCAGTACTTC.

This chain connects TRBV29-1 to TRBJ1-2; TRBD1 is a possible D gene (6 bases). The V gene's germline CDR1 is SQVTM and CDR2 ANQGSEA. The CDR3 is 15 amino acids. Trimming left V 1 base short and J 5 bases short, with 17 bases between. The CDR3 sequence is CSVEGYAGARYGYTF. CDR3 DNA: TGCAGCGTTGAAGGGTATGCGGGGGCGCGGTATGGCTACACCTTC.

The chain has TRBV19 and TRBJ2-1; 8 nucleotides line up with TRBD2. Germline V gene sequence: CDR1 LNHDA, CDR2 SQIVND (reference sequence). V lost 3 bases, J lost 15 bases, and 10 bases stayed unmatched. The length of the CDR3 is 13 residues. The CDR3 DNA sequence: TGTGCCAGTAGTATGAGGAGCGGGAGTGTGCGGTTCTTC. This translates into CASSMRSGSVRFF.

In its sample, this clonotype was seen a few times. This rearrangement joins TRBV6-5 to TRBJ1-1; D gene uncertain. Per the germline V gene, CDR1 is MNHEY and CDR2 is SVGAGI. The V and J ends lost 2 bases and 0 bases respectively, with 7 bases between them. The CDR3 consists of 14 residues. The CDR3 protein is CASSYGGVNTEAFF. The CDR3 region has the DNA TGTGCCAGCAGTTACGGTGGGGTGAACACTGAAGCTTTCTTT.

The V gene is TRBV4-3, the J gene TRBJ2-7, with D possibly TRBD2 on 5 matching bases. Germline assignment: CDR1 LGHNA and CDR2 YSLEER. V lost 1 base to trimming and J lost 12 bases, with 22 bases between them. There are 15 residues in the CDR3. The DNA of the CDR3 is TGCGCCAGCAGCCAAGGACATCTAGTCTGGGAGACCCTGTACTTC. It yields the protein CASSQGHLVWETLYF.

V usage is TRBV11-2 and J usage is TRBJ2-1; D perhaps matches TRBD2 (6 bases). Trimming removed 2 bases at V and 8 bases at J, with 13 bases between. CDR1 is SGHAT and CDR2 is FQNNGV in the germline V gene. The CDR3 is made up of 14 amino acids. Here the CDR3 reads CASSLTGVSDEQFF. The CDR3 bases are TGTGCCAGCAGCTTAACGGGGGTAAGCGATGAGCAGTTCTTC.

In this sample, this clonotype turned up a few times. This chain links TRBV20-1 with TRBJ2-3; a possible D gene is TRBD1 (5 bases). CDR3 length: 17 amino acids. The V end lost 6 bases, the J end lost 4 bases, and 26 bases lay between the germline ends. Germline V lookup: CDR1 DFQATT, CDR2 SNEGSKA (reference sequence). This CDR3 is CSATQKDSTWSADTQYF. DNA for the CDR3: TGCAGTGCCACCCAAAAAGACAGCACCTGGAGTGCAGATACGCAGTATTTT.

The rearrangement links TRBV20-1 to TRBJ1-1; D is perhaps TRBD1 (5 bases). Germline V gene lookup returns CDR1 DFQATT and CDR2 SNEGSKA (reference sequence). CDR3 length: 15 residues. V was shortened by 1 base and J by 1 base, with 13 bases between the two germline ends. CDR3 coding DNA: TGCAGTGCTAGAGCCCAGGGTGCCCAGAACACTGAAGCTTTCTTT. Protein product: CSARAQGAQNTEAFF.

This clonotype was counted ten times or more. CDR3 DNA: TGCAGTGGGGCAGAGCCCGGGGATAACTATGGCTACACCTTC. Translated, it gives CSGAEPGDNYGYTF. The J gene is TRBJ1-2, the V gene TRBV20-1; D is unclear. The CDR3 covers 14 residues. V was trimmed by 7 bases and J by 1 base, leaving 16 bases between them. CDR1 and CDR2 (germline): DFQATT, SNEGSKA (reference sequence).

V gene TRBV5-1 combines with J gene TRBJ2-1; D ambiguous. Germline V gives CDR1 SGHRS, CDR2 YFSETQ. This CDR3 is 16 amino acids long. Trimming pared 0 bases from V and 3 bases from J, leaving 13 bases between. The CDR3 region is CASSLEGNEIYNEQFF. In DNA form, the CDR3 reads TGCGCCAGCAGCTTGGAAGGAAACGAAATCTACAATGAGCAGTTCTTC.

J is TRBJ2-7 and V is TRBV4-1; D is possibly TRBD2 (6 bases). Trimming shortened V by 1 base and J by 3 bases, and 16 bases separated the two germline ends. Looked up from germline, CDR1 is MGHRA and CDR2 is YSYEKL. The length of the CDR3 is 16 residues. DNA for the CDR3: TGCGCCAGCAGCCAAGTAGTCGGGGGAGTCGGCTACGAGCAGTACTTC. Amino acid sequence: CASSQVVGGVGYEQYF.

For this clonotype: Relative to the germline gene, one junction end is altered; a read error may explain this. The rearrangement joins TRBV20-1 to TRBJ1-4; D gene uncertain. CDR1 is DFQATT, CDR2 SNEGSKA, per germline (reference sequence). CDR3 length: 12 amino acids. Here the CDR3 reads CSARVMNEKLSF. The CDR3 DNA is TGCAGTGCTAGGGTTATGAATGAAAAACTGTCTTTT.

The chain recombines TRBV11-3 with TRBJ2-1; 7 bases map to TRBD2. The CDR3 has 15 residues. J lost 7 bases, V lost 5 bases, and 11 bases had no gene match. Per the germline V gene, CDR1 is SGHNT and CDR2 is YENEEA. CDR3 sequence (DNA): TGTGCCAGCAGCCCCCGTGGCGGGGGAGGAAATGAGCAGTTCTTC. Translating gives CASSPRGGGGNEQFF.

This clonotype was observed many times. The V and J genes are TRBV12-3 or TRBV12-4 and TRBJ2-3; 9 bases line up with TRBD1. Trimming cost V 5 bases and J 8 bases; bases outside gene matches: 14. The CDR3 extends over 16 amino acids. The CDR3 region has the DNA TGTGCCAGCAGTCCCCCCGGGACAGGGCCCCACGGTACGCAGTATTTT. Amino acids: CASSPPGTGPHGTQYF.

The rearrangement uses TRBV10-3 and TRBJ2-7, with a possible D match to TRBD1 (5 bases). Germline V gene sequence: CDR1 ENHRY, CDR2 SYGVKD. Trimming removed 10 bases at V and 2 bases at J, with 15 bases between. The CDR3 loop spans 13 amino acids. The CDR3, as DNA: TGTGCCACCAAGGGGCGGTTAGCCTACGAGCAGTACTTC. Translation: CATKGRLAYEQYF.

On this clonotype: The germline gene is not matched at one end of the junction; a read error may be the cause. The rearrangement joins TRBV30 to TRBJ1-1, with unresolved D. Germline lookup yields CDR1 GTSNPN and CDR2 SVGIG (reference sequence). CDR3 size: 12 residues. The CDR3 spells CARSVHNTEAFF. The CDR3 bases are TGTGCCCGGAGTGTACATAACACTGAAGCTTTCTTT.